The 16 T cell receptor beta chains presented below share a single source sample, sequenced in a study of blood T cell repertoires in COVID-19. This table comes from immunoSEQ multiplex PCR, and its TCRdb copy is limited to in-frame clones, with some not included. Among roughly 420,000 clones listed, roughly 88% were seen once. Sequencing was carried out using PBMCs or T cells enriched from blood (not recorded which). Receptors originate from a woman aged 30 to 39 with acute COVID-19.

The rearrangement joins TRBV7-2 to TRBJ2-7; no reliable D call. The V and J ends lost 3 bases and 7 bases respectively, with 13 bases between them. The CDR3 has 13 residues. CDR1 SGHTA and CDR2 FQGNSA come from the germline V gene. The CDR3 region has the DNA TGTGCCAGCAGCTTGGCCGTCCCCGGGGAGCAGTACTTC. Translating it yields CASSLAVPGEQYF.

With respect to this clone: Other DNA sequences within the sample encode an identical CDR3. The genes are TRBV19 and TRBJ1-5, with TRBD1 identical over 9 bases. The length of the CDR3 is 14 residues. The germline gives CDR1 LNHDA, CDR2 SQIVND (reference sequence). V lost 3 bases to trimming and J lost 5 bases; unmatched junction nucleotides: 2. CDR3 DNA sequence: TGTGCCAGTAGTATCGGGACAGGGTATCAGCCCCAGCATTTT. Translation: CASSIGTGYQPQHF. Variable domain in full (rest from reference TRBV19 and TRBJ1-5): DGGITQSPKYLFRKEGQNVTLSCEQNLNHDAMYWYRQDPGQGLRLIYYSQIVNDFQKGDIAEGYSVSREKKESFPLTVTSAQKNPTAFYLCASSIGTGYQPQHFGDGTRLSIL.

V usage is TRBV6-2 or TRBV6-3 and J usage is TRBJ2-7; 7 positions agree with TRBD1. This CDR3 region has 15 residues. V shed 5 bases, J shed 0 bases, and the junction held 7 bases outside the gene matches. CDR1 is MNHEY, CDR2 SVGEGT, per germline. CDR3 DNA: TGTGCCAGCAGTCCGGGACAGCAATACTCCTACGAGCAGTACTTC. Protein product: CASSPGQQYSYEQYF.

The CDR3 region is CASSHLAEDGYTF. The CDR3 region has the DNA TGTGCCAGCAGCCACCTGGCCGAGGATGGCTACACCTTC. The rearrangement links TRBV3-1 (or the pseudogene TRBV3-2) to TRBJ1-2; no reliable D call. CDR3 length: 13 residues. Germline CDR1 is LGHDT and CDR2 is YNNKEL (reference sequence). V shed 3 bases and J shed 6 bases, with 11 bases lying between them.

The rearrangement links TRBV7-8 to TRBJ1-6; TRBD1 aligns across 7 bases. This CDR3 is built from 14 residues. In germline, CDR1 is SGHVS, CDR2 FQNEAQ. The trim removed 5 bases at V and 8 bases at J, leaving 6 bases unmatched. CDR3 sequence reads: CASSLRDSYSPLHF. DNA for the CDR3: TGTGCCAGCAGCCTTCGGGACAGTTATTCACCCCTCCACTTT.

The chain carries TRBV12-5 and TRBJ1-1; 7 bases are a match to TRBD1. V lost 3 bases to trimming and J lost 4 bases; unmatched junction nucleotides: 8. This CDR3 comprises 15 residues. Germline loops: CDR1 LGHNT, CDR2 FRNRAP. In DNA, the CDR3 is TGTGCTAGTGGTTTCGGTTCGGCAGGGGGCACTGAAGCTTTCTTT. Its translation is CASGFGSAGGTEAFF.

CDR3 amino acids: CAWIGGITNGRGAFF. CDR3 in DNA: TGTGCCTGGATAGGAGGGATAACAAATGGGAGGGGAGCTTTCTTT. The V gene is TRBV30, the J gene TRBJ1-1, with a possible D match to TRBD1 (5 bases). The CDR3 has 15 residues. Deletions cut 4 bases from V and 10 bases from J, with 25 bases between. Germline lookup yields CDR1 GTSNPN and CDR2 SVGIG (reference sequence).

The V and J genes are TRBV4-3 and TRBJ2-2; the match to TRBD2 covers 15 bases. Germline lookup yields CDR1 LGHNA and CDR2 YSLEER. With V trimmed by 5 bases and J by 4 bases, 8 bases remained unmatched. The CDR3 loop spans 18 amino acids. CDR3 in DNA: TGCGCCAGCAGCTCGGGACTAGCGGGGGGCCGTGGCACCGGGGAGCTGTTTTTT. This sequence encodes CASSSGLAGGRGTGELFF.

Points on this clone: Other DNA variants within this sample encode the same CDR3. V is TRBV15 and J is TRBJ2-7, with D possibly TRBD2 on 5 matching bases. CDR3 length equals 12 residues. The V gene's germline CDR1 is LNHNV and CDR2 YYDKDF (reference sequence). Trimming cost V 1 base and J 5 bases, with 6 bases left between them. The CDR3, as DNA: TGTGCCACCAGCAGAGTCGGGGACGAGCAGTACTTC. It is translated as CATSRVGDEQYF.

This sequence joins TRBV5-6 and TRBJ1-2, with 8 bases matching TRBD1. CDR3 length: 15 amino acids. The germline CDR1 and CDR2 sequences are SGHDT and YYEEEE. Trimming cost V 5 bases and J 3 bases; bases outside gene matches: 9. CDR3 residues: CASRALRGRDYGYTF. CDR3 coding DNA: TGTGCCAGCAGGGCTCTCAGGGGGCGCGACTATGGCTACACCTTC.

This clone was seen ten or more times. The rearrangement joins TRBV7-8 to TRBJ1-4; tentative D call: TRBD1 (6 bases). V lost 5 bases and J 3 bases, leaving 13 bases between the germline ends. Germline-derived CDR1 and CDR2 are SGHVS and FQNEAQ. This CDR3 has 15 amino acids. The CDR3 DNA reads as TGTGCCAGCAGCCTCGAGACAGGACCTAATGAAAAACTGTTTTTT. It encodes CASSLETGPNEKLFF.

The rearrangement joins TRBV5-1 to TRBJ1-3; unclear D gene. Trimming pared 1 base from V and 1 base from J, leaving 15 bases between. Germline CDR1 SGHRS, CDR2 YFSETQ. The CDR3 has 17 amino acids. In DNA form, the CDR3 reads TGCGCCAGCAGCTTGTTTTCGCGGGTAACATCTGGAAACACCATATATTTT. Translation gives CASSLFSRVTSGNTIYF. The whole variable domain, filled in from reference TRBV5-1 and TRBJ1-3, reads KAGVTQTPRYLIKTRGQQVTLSCSPISGHRSVSWYQQTPGQGLQFLFEYFSETQRNKGNFPGRFSGRQFSNSRSEMNVSTLELGDSALYLCASSLFSRVTSGNTIYFGEGSWLTVV.

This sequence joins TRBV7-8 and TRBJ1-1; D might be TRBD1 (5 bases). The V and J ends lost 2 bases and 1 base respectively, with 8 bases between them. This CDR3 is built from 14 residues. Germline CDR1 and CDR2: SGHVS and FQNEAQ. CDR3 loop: CASSLSGGNTEAFF. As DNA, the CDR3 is TGTGCCAGCAGCTTATCCGGGGGGAACACTGAAGCTTTCTTT. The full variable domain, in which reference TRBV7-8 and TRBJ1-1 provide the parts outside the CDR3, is GAGVSQSPRYKVAKRGQDVALRCDPISGHVSLFWYQQALGQGPEFLTYFQNEAQLDKSGLPSDRFFAERPEGSVSTLKIQRTQQEDSAVYLCASSLSGGNTEAFFGQGTRLTVV.

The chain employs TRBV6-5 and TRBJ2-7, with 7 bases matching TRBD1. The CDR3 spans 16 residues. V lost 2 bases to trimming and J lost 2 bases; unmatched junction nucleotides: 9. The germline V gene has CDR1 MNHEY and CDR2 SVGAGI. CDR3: CASSYQGQTVPYEQYF. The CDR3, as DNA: TGTGCCAGCAGTTACCAGGGACAGACCGTCCCCTACGAGCAGTACTTC.

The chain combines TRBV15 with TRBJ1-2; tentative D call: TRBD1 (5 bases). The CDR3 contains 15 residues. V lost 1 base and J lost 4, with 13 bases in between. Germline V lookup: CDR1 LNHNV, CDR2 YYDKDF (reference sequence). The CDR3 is CATSRGRDTLYGYTF. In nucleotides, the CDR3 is TGTGCCACCAGCAGAGGCAGGGATACCCTCTATGGCTACACCTTC.

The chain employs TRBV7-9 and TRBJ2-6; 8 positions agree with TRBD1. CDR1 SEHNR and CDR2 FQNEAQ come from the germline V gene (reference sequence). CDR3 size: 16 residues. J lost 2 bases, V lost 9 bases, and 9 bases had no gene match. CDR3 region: CARTGQGVAGANVLTF. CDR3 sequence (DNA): TGTGCCAGGACAGGACAGGGAGTGGCTGGGGCCAACGTCCTGACTTTC.